This T cell receptor (beta chain) was sequenced during a study of OX40 agonist ivuxolimab in advanced cancers. Study context: Across the patients, intravenous ivuxolimab was delivered every 2 weeks at 0.01 to 10 mg/kg.

Sequencing was performed with immunoSEQ multiplex PCR; in TCRdb, only in-frame clones are kept and a portion is missing. The repertoire holds approximately 68,000 clones, with roughly 86% as singletons. About this clone: Antigen unknown.

Any history of autoimmune disease or systemic immunosuppression disqualified patients. This CDR3 has 16 amino acids. The junction had 5 bases not matched to a gene; V was cut back by 2 bases and J by 1 base. Per the germline V gene, CDR1 is SGDLS and CDR2 is YYNGEE. Study outcomes and limitations: At 0.1 to 3.0 mg/kg and by week 6, clonal expansion occurred in CD4+ and CD8+ blood T cells. There were, on average, more expanded clones in CD8+ T cells than in CD4+.

The clonotype comes from an adult with an advanced solid tumor such as melanoma, head and neck, liver or kidney cancer. This specimen was CD4+ or CD8+ T cells sorted from blood, taken in a trial of the OX40 agonist ivuxolimab. The chain couples TRBV9 to TRBJ1-4, with 7 bases that match TRBD1. The CDR3 is CASSVRGGETNEKLFF. In DNA, the CDR3 is TGTGCCAGCAGCGTTAGAGGGGGCGAAACTAATGAAAAACTGTTTTTT.